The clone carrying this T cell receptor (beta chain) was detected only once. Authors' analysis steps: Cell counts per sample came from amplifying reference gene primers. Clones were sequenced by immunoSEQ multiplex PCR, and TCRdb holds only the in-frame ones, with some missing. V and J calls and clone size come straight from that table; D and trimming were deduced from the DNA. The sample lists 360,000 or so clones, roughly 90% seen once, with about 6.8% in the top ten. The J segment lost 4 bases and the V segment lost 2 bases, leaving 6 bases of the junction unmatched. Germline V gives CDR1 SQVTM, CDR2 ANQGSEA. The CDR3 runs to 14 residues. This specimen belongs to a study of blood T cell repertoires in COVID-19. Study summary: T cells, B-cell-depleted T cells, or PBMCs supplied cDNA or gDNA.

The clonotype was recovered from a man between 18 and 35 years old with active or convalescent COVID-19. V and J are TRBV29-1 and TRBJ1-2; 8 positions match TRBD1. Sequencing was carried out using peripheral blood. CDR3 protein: CSVEYLQGAYGYTF. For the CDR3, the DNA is TGCAGCGTTGAATACCTCCAGGGGGCCTATGGCTACACCTTC.